These T cell receptor beta chains were read from a single sample in a study of PD-1 blockade in mismatch repair-deficient tumors. Using immunoSEQ multiplex PCR, the repertoire was profiled, and TCRdb retains in-frame clones only, with some absent. Of some 97,000 clones listed, roughly four fifths are singletons. The sample consisted of peripheral blood, taken 30 to 36 weeks after starting pembrolizumab. Source of these receptors: an adult with mismatch repair-deficient cancer. Both conserved end residues are part of each CDR3. A D gene is named only where the DNA matches it firmly. Clone size is not always given. Where it is, it says once, few, many or a class for expanded clones.

v_gene	d_gene	j_gene	abundance	CDR3aa	CDR3nt
TRBV6-5	TRBD1	TRBJ1-2	-	CASSLRDREGYTF	TGTGCCAGCAGCCTCCGGGACAGGGAGGGCTACACCTTC
TRBV7-9	-	TRBJ2-5	-	CASSFLAVQETQYF	TGTGCCAGCAGCTTTCTGGCAGTCCAAGAGACCCAGTACTTC
TRBV11-3	TRBD1	TRBJ2-3	-	CASSRRDRGLPDTQYF	TGTGCCAGCAGCCGCCGGGACAGGGGCTTACCAGATACGCAGTATTTT
TRBV7-8	-	TRBJ1-2	-	CASSLVYGDYGYTF	TGTGCCAGCAGCTTAGTTTACGGGGACTATGGCTACACCTTC
TRBV6-1	-	TRBJ2-5	-	CAELDVMGRETQYF	TGTGCCGAACTTGACGTGATGGGTCGGGAGACCCAGTACTTC
TRBV27	-	TRBJ2-5	-	CASSLFPKPIQETQYF	TGTGCCAGCAGTTTATTTCCTAAGCCAATCCAAGAGACCCAGTACTTC
TRBV7-2	-	TRBJ2-5	-	CASSPTGRDQETQYF	TGTGCCAGCAGCCCGACAGGGAGGGACCAAGAGACCCAGTACTTC
TRBV28	-	TRBJ2-5	-	CASKQGVLETQYF	TGTGCCAGTAAACAGGGTGTGCTGGAGACCCAGTACTTC
TRBV5-1	TRBD2	TRBJ2-1	-	CASSPSGTSGDNEQFF	TGCGCCAGCAGCCCTTCCGGGACTAGCGGAGACAATGAGCAGTTCTTC
TRBV5-1	TRBD2	TRBJ2-1	-	CASSLSGGRDEQFF	TGCGCCAGCAGCTTATCGGGAGGGCGGGATGAGCAGTTCTTC
TRBV30	-	TRBJ2-3	-	CAWSVWAGGPDTQYF	TGTGCCTGGAGTGTATGGGCAGGAGGGCCAGATACGCAGTATTTT
TRBV11-2	TRBD1	TRBJ2-6	-	CASSLAGTGTRGANVLTF	TGTGCCAGCAGCTTAGCCGGGACAGGGACAAGAGGGGCCAACGTCCTGACTTTC
TRBV2	TRBD1	TRBJ2-7	-	CASSDMGQRYF	TGTGCCAGCAGTGATATGGGACAGAGGTACTTC
TRBV6-6	TRBD2	TRBJ2-2	-	CASSSGGNTGELFF	TGTGCCAGCTCAAGCGGGGGTAACACCGGGGAGCTGTTTTTT
TRBV11-2	-	TRBJ2-5	once	CASSLVGLRSPKDF	TGTGCCAGCAGCTTAGTCGGCCTGCGGAGCCCTAAAGACTTC
TRBV4-2	TRBD1	TRBJ2-5	-	CASSRQGFLQETQYF	TGTGCCAGCAGCCGACAGGGGTTCCTCCAAGAGACCCAGTACTTC
TRBV11-3	-	TRBJ2-4	once	CASSPRAGRDIQYF	TGTGCCAGCAGCCCACGGGCAGGTCGAGACATTCAGTACTTC
TRBV19	-	TRBJ2-3	-	CASSTSRTDTQYF	TGTGCCAGCAGTACTAGCAGGACAGATACGCAGTATTTT
TRBV7-3	TRBD2	TRBJ2-3	-	CASSLVREDTDTQYF	TGTGCCAGCAGCTTAGTGCGGGAGGATACAGATACGCAGTATTTT
TRBV5-4	-	TRBJ2-5	once	CASSSQETQYF	TGTGCCAGCAGCTCCCAAGAGACCCAGTACTTC
TRBV19	-	TRBJ1-2	once	CASTPEGGRGNYGYTF	TGTGCCAGTACCCCCGAGGGAGGGCGAGGAAACTATGGCTACACCTTC
TRBV5-5	-	TRBJ2-1	few	CASSLFRYNEQFF	TGTGCCAGCAGCTTGTTCAGATACAATGAGCAGTTCTTC
TRBV12-5	-	TRBJ2-6	-	CASGLGRNLTF	TGTGCTAGTGGTTTAGGGCGCAACCTGACTTTC
TRBV6-7	-	TRBJ2-1	-	CASSVAEWYNEQFF	TGTGCCAGCAGCGTAGCGGAGTGGTACAATGAGCAGTTCTTC
TRBV19	-	TRBJ2-1	-	CASSTTGTYNEQFF	TGTGCCAGTAGTACAACAGGGACCTACAATGAGCAGTTCTTC
TRBV5-6	TRBD1	TRBJ2-5	-	CASRKTGMETQYF	TGTGCCAGCAGAAAGACAGGGATGGAGACCCAGTACTTC
TRBV6-4	-	TRBJ2-3	-	CASSDSIVADTQYF	TGTGCCAGCAGTGACTCGATCGTAGCAGATACGCAGTATTTT
TRBV29-1	TRBD1	TRBJ1-3	once	CSAEDRGSGNTIYF	TGCAGCGCTGAGGACAGGGGCTCTGGAAACACCATATATTTT
TRBV6-5	-	TRBJ2-7	-	CASSYSLGGGAYEQYF	TGTGCCAGCAGTTACTCGCTGGGGGGCGGCGCGTACGAGCAGTACTTC
TRBV5-4	-	TRBJ2-7	-	CASSLGERAYEQYF	TGTGCCAGCAGCTTGGGGGAGCGGGCCTACGAGCAGTACTTC
TRBV6-5	-	TRBJ2-1	once	CATMGPTKGEFF	TGTGCCACGATGGGGCCCACCAAAGGGGAGTTCTTC
TRBV7-9	-	TRBJ2-7	-	CASSLRPVTDYEQYF	TGTGCCAGCAGCTTACGTCCTGTGACGGACTACGAGCAGTACTTC
TRBV10-1	TRBD1	TRBJ2-7	-	CASRETGAAEQYF	TGCGCCAGCAGGGAGACAGGGGCGGCCGAGCAGTACTTC
TRBV10-1	TRBD2	TRBJ2-3	once	CASTKSLAGGRTDTQYF	TGCGCCAGCACAAAGAGTCTAGCGGGAGGTAGAACAGATACGCAGTATTTT
TRBV6-5	-	TRBJ2-2	-	CASRTPVATGELFF	TGTGCCAGCAGAACGCCTGTGGCCACCGGGGAGCTGTTTTTT
TRBV2	TRBD1	TRBJ2-2	-	CASRMGQGASNTGELFF	TGTGCCAGCCGGATGGGACAGGGGGCGTCGAACACCGGGGAGCTGTTTTTT
TRBV6-5	-	TRBJ2-2	-	CATAGTAANTGELFF	TGTGCCACCGCGGGGACAGCCGCGAACACCGGGGAGCTGTTTTTT
TRBV28	-	TRBJ2-1	once	CASSPPGGDNEQFF	TGTGCCAGCAGTCCCCCCGGCGGAGACAATGAGCAGTTCTTC
TRBV11-3	-	TRBJ2-7	many	CASSLGRGGAPDEQYF	TGTGCCAGCAGCTTGGGGCGGGGCGGGGCCCCCGACGAGCAGTACTTC
TRBV19	-	TRBJ2-1	few	CASSGTSYGEQFF	TGTGCCAGTAGTGGAACTAGTTATGGTGAGCAGTTCTTC
TRBV6-5	-	TRBJ2-3	-	CASSLRTAADTQYF	TGTGCCAGCAGTCTCAGGACAGCGGCAGATACGCAGTATTTT
TRBV19	-	TRBJ1-4	-	CASRGVRAATNEKLFF	TGTGCCAGTAGAGGAGTGAGGGCTGCAACTAATGAAAAACTGTTTTTT
TRBV11-3	-	TRBJ2-3	-	CASSPRADTQYF	TGTGCCAGCAGTCCGAGGGCGGATACGCAGTATTTT
TRBV18	-	TRBJ2-1	-	CASSLNAGRTSYNEQFF	TGTGCCAGCTCACTTAACGCAGGACGGACCTCCTACAATGAGCAGTTCTTC
TRBV18	TRBD2	TRBJ2-1	-	CASSLNGRAPWEQFF	TGTGCCAGCTCACTTAACGGGAGGGCGCCGTGGGAGCAGTTCTTC
TRBV11-1	-	TRBJ1-2	-	CASSPSDSYGYTF	TGTGCCAGCAGCCCTTCGGACAGCTATGGCTACACCTTC
TRBV27	-	TRBJ1-3	-	CASSLREGGNTIYF	TGTGCCAGCAGTTTAAGAGAAGGCGGAAACACCATATATTTT
TRBV7-2	-	TRBJ1-4	-	CASSLLRNEKLFF	TGTGCCAGCAGCTTGCTTCGTAATGAAAAACTGTTTTTT
TRBV18	TRBD2	TRBJ2-1	-	CASYTGTSGYNEQFF	TGTGCCAGTTATACCGGGACTAGCGGGTACAATGAGCAGTTCTTC
TRBV5-6	-	TRBJ2-7	-	CASSSPGPTYEQYF	TGTGCCAGCAGCTCACCGGGACCTACCTACGAGCAGTACTTC
TRBV2	-	TRBJ2-7	-	CASSEGQWKVGQYF	TGTGCCAGCAGTGAGGGGCAGTGGAAAGTGGGGCAGTACTTC
TRBV4-1	TRBD2	TRBJ2-1	-	CASSQGLLAGLYNEQFF	TGCGCCAGCAGCCAAGGTCTACTAGCGGGCCTTTACAATGAGCAGTTCTTC
TRBV30	-	TRBJ1-2	-	CAWSVGVGGYTF	TGTGCCTGGAGTGTCGGGGTGGGTGGCTACACCTTC
TRBV7-9	TRBD2	TRBJ2-1	-	CASSSGLAGDREQFF	TGTGCCAGCAGCTCGGGACTAGCGGGAGACCGGGAGCAGTTCTTC
TRBV18	TRBD1	TRBJ1-2	-	CASSSIQGTLGLGYTF	TGTGCCAGCTCGTCCATACAGGGGACCTTGGGATTGGGCTACACCTTC